Below are 18 T cell receptor beta chains sequenced from a single sample in a study of T cells in Graves' hyperthyroidism and ophthalmopathy. It was RNA transcripts that yielded the amplified TCR beta CDR3 regions. The TCR CDR3 was amplified in a first-round RT-PCR using the HTBI primer set. TCRdb analysed the multiplex PCR reads with MiXCR anew, one entry per CDR3 protein. The sample has 550,000 to 650,000 distinct CDR3 sequences, roughly 15% seen once. What was sequenced was blood. Receptors were obtained from a middle-aged woman with Graves' hyperthyroidism.

The genes are TRBV13 and TRBJ2-3, with 11 bases identical to TRBD1. The germline gives CDR1 PRHDT, CDR2 FYEKMQ (reference sequence). The CDR3 loop spans 17 amino acids. V was pared by 4 bases and J by 2 bases, with 8 bases of the junction left unmatched. The CDR3 reads CASSSQPGQGDTDTQYF. CDR3 in DNA: TGTGCCAGCAGCTCCCAGCCGGGACAGGGGGACACAGATACGCAGTATTTT. The full variable domain, rest sourced from reference TRBV13 and TRBJ2-3, is AAGVIQSPRHLIKEKRETATLKCYPIPRHDTVYWYQQGPGQDPQFLISFYEKMQSDKGSIPDRFSAQQFSDYHSELNMSSLELGDSALYFCASSSQPGQGDTDTQYFGPGTRLTVL.

This clonotype appeared a few times. CDR3 protein: CASSTRWEQYF. CDR3 in DNA: TGTGCCAGCAGCACTCGGTGGGAGCAGTACTTC. The rearrangement uses TRBV28 and TRBJ2-7; D remains ambiguous. The CDR3 length is 11 residues. V lost 6 bases to trimming and J lost 7 bases, with 10 bases between them. Germline-derived CDR1 and CDR2 are MDHEN and SYDVKM.

This clonotype was found a few times. This chain connects TRBV9 to TRBJ2-1, with D possibly TRBD2 on 5 matching bases. This CDR3 has 17 amino acids. Germline loops: CDR1 SGDLS, CDR2 YYNGEE. The V gene lost 2 bases and the J gene lost 0 bases, with 15 bases spanning the gap. CDR3 sequence: CASSVNGETSSYNEQFF. In DNA, the CDR3 is TGTGCCAGCAGCGTTAACGGGGAGACGAGCTCCTACAATGAGCAGTTCTTC.

This clonotype appeared many times. The chain uses TRBV2 and TRBJ2-7, with D unresolved. CDR3 length: 13 amino acids. The V gene lost 7 bases and the J gene lost 2 bases, with 12 bases spanning the gap. Germline CDR1 reads SNHLY; CDR2 reads FYNNEI. CDR3 residues: CASTEYVTYEQYF. CDR3 nucleotides: TGTGCCAGCACCGAATACGTAACCTACGAGCAGTACTTC.

This clonotype was seen repeatedly, ten times or more. This rearrangement joins TRBV28 to TRBJ1-1; D is unresolved. V lost 6 bases to trimming and J lost 2 bases, with 19 bases between them. The CDR3 contains 16 residues. Germline V CDR1 and CDR2: MDHEN, SYDVKM. The CDR3 coding sequence is TGTGCCAGCAGCTCGCAGAGGATGGACCGTAACACTGAAGCTTTCTTT. This encodes CASSSQRMDRNTEAFF.

This chain's CDR3 is CASSNLYNEQFF. The CDR3 nucleotides are TGTGCCAGCAGCAACTTATACAATGAGCAGTTCTTC. This chain uses TRBV7-8 with TRBJ2-1; D gene unclear. Germline values: CDR1 SGHVS, CDR2 FQNEAQ. V was clipped by 5 bases and J by 4 bases, with 6 bases between them. There are 12 residues in the CDR3.

The J gene is TRBJ1-2, the V gene TRBV15; D is undetermined. Trimming removed 5 bases at V and 3 bases at J, with 10 bases between. CDR3 length: 13 amino acids. Germline V gene lookup returns CDR1 LNHNV and CDR2 YYDKDF (reference sequence). In nucleotides, the CDR3 is TGTGCCACCAGCCCGGGCTCGGACTATGGCTACACCTTC. As protein: CATSPGSDYGYTF.

This clonotype was counted between two and nine times. The chain is built from TRBV12-3 or TRBV12-4 and TRBJ2-1; 7 positions match TRBD2. This CDR3 region has 14 residues. The trim removed 3 bases at V and 2 bases at J, leaving 1 base unmatched. Written as DNA, the CDR3 is TGTGCCAGCAGTTTCCTAGCGGCCTACAATGAGCAGTTCTTC. It translates to CASSFLAAYNEQFF.

This chain uses TRBV20-1 with TRBJ2-7, with unresolved D. The CDR3 totals 16 residues. Trimming pared 2 bases from V and 0 bases from J, leaving 17 bases between. In germline, CDR1 is DFQATT, CDR2 SNEGSKA (reference sequence). CDR3 DNA sequence: TGCAGTGCTAGACGCCCCCCTTATGCAGGCTCCTACGAGCAGTACTTC. Protein product: CSARRPPYAGSYEQYF.

This clonotype was observed at least ten times. The chain has TRBV6-1 and TRBJ2-5; D perhaps matches TRBD1 (5 bases). The length of the CDR3 is 17 residues. Per the germline V gene, CDR1 is MNHNS and CDR2 is SASEGT. V was trimmed by 0 bases and J by 4 bases, leaving 18 bases between them. CDR3 sequence (DNA): TGTGCCAGCAGTGAAGCGGTAATAGCCAGAAGGGGAGAGACCCAGTACTTC. Translation gives CASSEAVIARRGETQYF.

The gene calls are TRBV6-1 and TRBJ1-2, with 9 bases matching TRBD1. CDR1 and CDR2 (germline): MNHNS, SASEGT. This CDR3 region has 13 residues. V was pared by 6 bases and J by 3 bases, with 2 bases of the junction left unmatched. The CDR3 nucleotides read TGTGCCAGCAGCGACAGGGGGGACTATGGCTACACCTTC. This translates into CASSDRGDYGYTF.

This clonotype has a count of ten or more. V is TRBV27 and J is TRBJ1-1; D gene uncertain. Germline V lookup: CDR1 MNHEY, CDR2 SMNVEV (reference sequence). The CDR3 totals 15 residues. V dropped 0 bases and J dropped 0 bases, with 8 bases sitting between them. CDR3 amino acids: CASSLSATVNTEAFF. Here the CDR3 DNA reads TGTGCCAGCAGTTTATCCGCGACCGTGAACACTGAAGCTTTCTTT.

This clonotype was recorded a few times. The chain couples TRBV5-1 to TRBJ2-7; D remains ambiguous. Germline lookup yields CDR1 SGHRS and CDR2 YFSETQ. Trimming left V 4 bases short and J 2 bases short, with 10 bases between. The CDR3 totals 13 residues. The CDR3 DNA reads as TGCGCCAGCAGCATTGACAATACCTACGAGCAGTACTTC. Residues: CASSIDNTYEQYF.

This clonotype was seen more than once but under ten times. The V gene is TRBV27, the J gene TRBJ2-2, with 8 bases identical to TRBD1. CDR1 and CDR2 from the germline V gene are MNHEY and SMNVEV (reference sequence). This CDR3 is built from 16 residues. Unmatched junction bases numbered 4, after V lost 4 bases and J lost 0 bases. CDR3 amino acids: CASSSRQGPNTGELFF. In nucleotides, the CDR3 is TGTGCCAGCAGTTCCCGACAGGGGCCGAACACCGGGGAGCTGTTTTTT.

The chain couples TRBV2 to TRBJ1-5; no definite D call. V lost 3 bases, J lost 4 bases, and 10 bases lay in between. CDR3 size: 14 residues. CDR1 SNHLY and CDR2 FYNNEI come from the germline V gene. Here the CDR3 DNA reads TGTGCCAGCAGTGATAGAACAGCTAATCAGCCCCAGCATTTT. This encodes CASSDRTANQPQHF.

The gene calls are TRBV19 and TRBJ2-1, with 7 bases matching TRBD2. Germline V gene sequence: CDR1 LNHDA, CDR2 SQIVND (reference sequence). This CDR3 is 18 amino acids long. The junction had 15 bases not matched to a gene; V was cut back by 4 bases and J by 3 bases. The CDR3 spells CASSTIRSSGLNYNEQFF. In DNA, the CDR3 is TGTGCCAGTAGTACAATCCGCTCTAGCGGACTTAACTACAATGAGCAGTTCTTC.

This clonotype was recorded many times. V usage is TRBV24-1 and J usage is TRBJ2-2; 10 positions agree with TRBD1. The CDR3 runs to 18 residues. Unmatched junction bases numbered 7, after V lost 0 bases and J lost 4 bases. Germline V lookup: CDR1 KGHDR, CDR2 SFDVKD. The CDR3 DNA is TGTGCCACCAGTGATTTGGCGACAGGGGGCAGGGGCACCGGGGAGCTGTTTTTT. Protein sequence: CATSDLATGGRGTGELFF.

There are many counts of this clonotype. The V gene is TRBV28, the J gene TRBJ1-1; weak D call: TRBD1 (5 bases). The V gene's germline CDR1 is MDHEN and CDR2 SYDVKM. V was cut by 5 bases and J by 3 bases, with 10 bases left in between. CDR3 length equals 13 residues. The CDR3, as DNA: TGTGCCAGCAGTCCGGGGGAGGACACTGAAGCTTTCTTT. Its translation: CASSPGEDTEAFF.